This TCR beta chain was obtained from a study of T cell responses to AZD1222 COVID-19 vaccine. Second doses at about 4 or about 12 weeks were pooled. The CDR3 extends over 14 amino acids. CDR1 is GTSNPN and CDR2 is SVGIG in the germline V gene (reference sequence). Trimming left V 0 bases short and J 4 bases short, with 12 bases between. In regard to this clone: What it binds is unknown.

Notes on the study in general: Recipients of AZD1222 seropositive at baseline numbered only 5 or 6. Clonal diversity was possibly underestimated; the donors were predominantly white British and more often female.

Produced via immunoSEQ multiplex PCR; TCRdb's table is partial and in-frame only. The sample lists 190,000 or so clones, approximately 93% occurring once. The TCR comes from an adult who received the AZD1222 COVID-19 vaccine. This rearrangement joins TRBV30 to TRBJ1-2; possibly TRBD1 for D (5 bases). Here the sequenced sample was peripheral blood, taken 28 days after the second AZD1222 dose. The CDR3 sequence is CAWSVTGRFYGYTF. The CDR3 region has the DNA TGTGCCTGGAGTGTAACGGGACGATTCTATGGCTACACCTTC.